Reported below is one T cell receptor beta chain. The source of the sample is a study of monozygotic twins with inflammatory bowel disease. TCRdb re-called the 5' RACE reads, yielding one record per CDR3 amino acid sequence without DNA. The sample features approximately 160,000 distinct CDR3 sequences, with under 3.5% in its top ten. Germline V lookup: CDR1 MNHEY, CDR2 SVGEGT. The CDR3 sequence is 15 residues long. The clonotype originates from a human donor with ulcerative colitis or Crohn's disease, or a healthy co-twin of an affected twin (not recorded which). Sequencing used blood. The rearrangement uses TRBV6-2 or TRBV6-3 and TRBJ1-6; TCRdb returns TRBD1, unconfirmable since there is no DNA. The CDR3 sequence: CASSYTGIPGGPLHF.